A selection of T cell receptor beta chains follows, all from one sample in a study of T-cell reconstitution after alpha-beta-depleted transplantation in children. Each CDR3 protein is one row after TCRdb ran MiXCR on the PCR reads. The repertoire has 300,000 to 350,000 distinct CDR3 sequences, around 15% of them found once; the top ten carry roughly 40%. Specimen: PBMCs, mostly from graft donor cells, collected 360 days after TCRalphabeta/CD19-depleted stem cell transplant. These receptors were obtained from a male patient between 2 and 10 years old who had a stem cell transplant for acute lymphoblastic leukemia, so the T cells may come from the graft donor. Each CDR3 is given without its conserved first and last residue. Fields, in order: V gene, clone size, CDR3 protein. Size is omitted from some rows. Given values are once, few, many or a class for expanded clones.

>TRBV12-3/TRBV12-4|NA
ASSLEARPVADNEQF
>TRBV28|few
ARGMARASGRNTGELF
>TRBV12-5|few
ASGVLSGSPYNEQF
>TRBV11-2|many
ASSVSPLAVPRTSTDTQY
>TRBV4-3|few
ASSQDIRGHEQF
>TRBV6-1|NA
ASSEVPRGLAGGYEQY
>TRBV7-9|NA
ATVTGELF
>TRBV6-2/TRBV6-3|NA
ASSYGGANIQY
>TRBV20-1|NA
SARDLAGTDTQY
>TRBV15|NA
ATYSGSGSYNEQF
>TRBV12-3/TRBV12-4|few
ASSFRQGSQPQH
>TRBV5-1|few
ASSFRQGSYEQY
>TRBV6-5|few
ASSYPLRRMKAGELF
>TRBV25-1|NA
ASSEEGGAGELF
>TRBV20-1|NA
SALTGLGGYT
>TRBV7-9|many
ASSRTSGYNTGELF
>TRBV18|NA
ASSAQRDYNEQF
>TRBV5-1|many
ASSGDSLAGVKTQY
>TRBV29-1|NA
SVPFGSLSNTQY
>TRBV9|NA
ASSSQLTGDEQY
>TRBV20-1|few
SGGRHYEQY
>TRBV5-1|NA
ASSTDALNTEAF
>TRBV29-1|many
SVEVVGPGELF
>TRBV4-1|few
ASSQVEHPGYT
>TRBV20-1|few
SARAGKDEQF
>TRBV4-3|NA
ASSQDRVGRTEAF
>TRBV29-1|many
SGGSADTQY
>TRBV4-2|NA
ASSRAGGVNEQF
>TRBV10-3|few
GIRGDWATGELF
>TRBV9|NA
ASSVAGLAADTQY
>TRBV9|many
ASSVVGAGETQY
>TRBV25-1|many
ASSSETEAF
>TRBV7-7|few
ASSLAAGPGVNEQF
>TRBV12-3/TRBV12-4|few
ASSAGLAEFNEQF
>TRBV12-3/TRBV12-4|few
ASRLTGTSNQPQH
>TRBV4-2|NA
ASSQVWRGRAYNEQF
>TRBV15|NA
ATSRARTGATTDTQY
>TRBV5-1|many
ASSLNTGSTDTQY
>TRBV5-4|NA
ASSLMASANTGELF
>TRBV28|many
ASTPGSTGELF
>TRBV12-3/TRBV12-4|few
ASSLGTGGGSTEQY
>TRBV12-3/TRBV12-4|NA
ASSLDGYSGNTIY
>TRBV19|few
ASSIVVSGASYNEQF
>TRBV5-1|many
ASSLVLAKGGELF
>TRBV2|NA
ASSEDGEYSTNEKLF
>TRBV5-1|few
ASSLWNGGIDGTDTQY
>TRBV12-3/TRBV12-4|few
ASTADPRGQPQH
>TRBV15|many
ATRDGDGTDTQY
>TRBV5-5|few
ASSFFTGGGNEQF
>TRBV2|few
ASSVKNQGTQY
>TRBV27|many
ASSLGQGGGELF
>TRBV28|once
ASASLTGEGRLSNQPQH
>TRBV5-1|NA
ASSLGSAGANVLT
>TRBV28|few
ASRPGQGLDTQY
>TRBV29-1|many
SATSGRSYEQY
>TRBV9|NA
ASSARTTSNEQF
>TRBV7-7|NA
ASSLGHSETQY
>TRBV4-1|many
ASSQHPFGAKNIQY